A single sample is the source of the 25 T cell receptor beta chains below, sequenced in a study of cytomegalovirus exposure and HLA in healthy donors. A multiplex PCR was run with 60 Vbeta primers and 13 Jbeta primers. Method: immunoSEQ multiplex PCR; TCRdb's copy keeps in-frame clones and lacks some. The sample has about 140,000 clones; roughly two thirds are singletons. The specimen was PBMCs. The receptors stem from a male donor in good health and CMV-seronegative.

This chain links TRBV7-3 with TRBJ2-3; maybe TRBD2 (6 bases). CDR3 length: 14 residues. The V and J ends lost 5 bases and 3 bases respectively, with 12 bases between them. CDR1 is SGHTA, CDR2 FQGTGA, per germline. The CDR3 bases are TGTGCCAGCAGCACCCTCGGGGGTACAGATACGCAGTATTTT. Protein: CASSTLGGTDTQYF.

The chain links TRBV18 to TRBJ2-3; D is unclear. Germline CDR1 and CDR2: KGHSH and LQKENI. Trimming removed 0 bases at V and 2 bases at J, with 12 bases between. The CDR3 has 16 amino acids. The CDR3 loop is CASSPPAVRSTDTQYF. The DNA of the CDR3 is TGTGCCAGCTCACCACCGGCTGTCAGGTCCACAGATACGCAGTATTTT.

The J gene is TRBJ1-4, the V gene TRBV7-2; D may be TRBD1 (6 bases). V was trimmed by 6 bases and J by 3 bases, leaving 14 bases between them. Germline values: CDR1 SGHTA, CDR2 FQGNSA. This CDR3 has 15 residues. CDR3 sequence (DNA): TGTGCCAGCAGACCTCAGGGGCTGCCTAATGAAAAACTGTTTTTT. It specifies CASRPQGLPNEKLFF.

The J gene is TRBJ2-5, the V gene TRBV4-1; TRBD1 matches at 11 bases. This CDR3 contains 17 residues. The germline V gene encodes CDR1 MGHRA and CDR2 YSYEKL. V gave up 1 base and J gave up 1 base; unmatched junction bases: 5. The CDR3 reads CASSQAAGTGGQETQYF. The CDR3 DNA reads TGCGCCAGCAGCCAAGCCGCCGGGACAGGGGGCCAAGAGACCCAGTACTTC.

This clone turned up a few times. The chain is built from TRBV5-1 and TRBJ1-4; 8 bases are shared with TRBD1. This CDR3 is built from 15 residues. Trimming took 4 bases from V and 5 from J; bases not matched to a gene: 7. Germline V gene lookup returns CDR1 SGHRS and CDR2 YFSETQ. CDR3: CASSGGQVPNEKLFF. In DNA form, the CDR3 reads TGCGCCAGCAGCGGGGGACAGGTACCGAATGAAAAACTGTTTTTT.

This clone was counted between two and nine times. The chain uses TRBV6-5 and TRBJ2-1; TRBD2 matches 8 bases. This CDR3 comprises 15 residues. Per the germline V gene, CDR1 is MNHEY and CDR2 is SVGAGI. With V trimmed by 2 bases and J by 3 bases, 3 bases remained unmatched. CDR3 sequence (DNA): TGTGCCAGCAGTTACGGAGCGGGGGACTACAATGAGCAGTTCTTC. It translates to CASSYGAGDYNEQFF.

This clone was seen more than once but under ten times. This chain uses TRBV5-6 with TRBJ2-7; 7 bases line up with TRBD2. The CDR3 is made up of 15 amino acids. Trimming removed 4 bases from V and 3 bases from J; junction bases left unmatched: 10. Germline V gene data show CDR1 as SGHDT and CDR2 as YYEEEE. CDR3 protein: CASSIRREVLYEQYF. CDR3 coding DNA: TGTGCCAGCAGCATACGACGGGAGGTGCTCTACGAGCAGTACTTC.

This chain joins TRBV6-1 and TRBJ2-5, with D perhaps TRBD2 (6 bases). The CDR3 loop spans 16 amino acids. Germline CDR1 reads MNHNS; CDR2 reads SASEGT. V lost 2 bases and J lost 5, with 18 bases in between. CDR3 nucleotide sequence: TGTGCCAGCAGTGAAAGAAGGAGGGGTCCTAGGGAGACCCAGTACTTC. Its protein product is CASSERRRGPRETQYF.

V usage is TRBV9 and J usage is TRBJ1-6, with 7 bases identical to TRBD1. The J segment lost 6 bases and the V segment lost 4 bases, leaving 10 bases of the junction unmatched. Germline CDR1 reads SGDLS; CDR2 reads YYNGEE. The CDR3 spans 16 residues. CDR3 bases: TGTGCCAGCAGCACCCGAGGGGACAGAGGTAATTCACCCCTCCACTTT. This sequence encodes CASSTRGDRGNSPLHF.

The CDR3 protein is CASSLGGTVYSPLHF. CDR3 nucleotides: TGTGCCAGCAGCTTGGGCGGGACAGTTTATTCACCCCTCCACTTT. The chain is built from TRBV5-4 and TRBJ1-6; 7 bases line up with TRBD1. The CDR3 runs to 15 residues. CDR1 and CDR2 from the germline V gene are SGHNT and YYREEE (reference sequence). The junction had 5 bases not matched to a gene; V was cut back by 0 bases and J by 8 bases.

J is TRBJ2-7 and V is TRBV5-5; the D gene is possibly TRBD1 (6 bases). The length of the CDR3 is 13 residues. Germline CDR1 and CDR2: SGHKS and YYEKEE (reference sequence). Trimming stripped 4 bases from V and 3 bases from J, with 11 bases between. In DNA form, the CDR3 reads TGTGCCAGCAGCATCCAACAGGGCTACGAGCAGTACTTC. As protein: CASSIQQGYEQYF.

The chain uses TRBV11-2 and TRBJ1-1, with D possibly matching TRBD1 (5 bases). Germline lookup yields CDR1 SGHAT and CDR2 FQNNGV. Between the trimmed V and J ends, which lost 5 bases and 4 bases, there was a span of 14 bases. CDR3 length: 14 amino acids. The CDR3 reads CASSAGLVSTEAFF. CDR3 DNA sequence: TGTGCCAGCAGCGCGGGACTCGTGTCCACTGAAGCTTTCTTT.

The genes are TRBV5-1 and TRBJ1-2, with D possibly being TRBD1 (5 bases). Germline V lookup: CDR1 SGHRS, CDR2 YFSETQ. CDR3 size: 14 residues. V shed 5 bases and J shed 0 bases, with 11 bases lying between them. CDR3: CASRFQGTNYGYTF. DNA of the CDR3: TGCGCCAGCAGGTTTCAGGGAACTAACTATGGCTACACCTTC.

The chain uses TRBV7-2 and TRBJ2-1, with 7 positions matching TRBD2. Germline V gene lookup returns CDR1 SGHTA and CDR2 FQGNSA. The CDR3 spans 16 residues. V shed 2 bases, J shed 6 bases, and the junction held 10 bases outside the gene matches. CDR3 loop: CASSLSWSGGFNEQFF. The CDR3 bases are TGTGCCAGCAGCTTATCTTGGTCGGGGGGTTTCAATGAGCAGTTCTTC.

The chain joins TRBV6-5 to TRBJ1-2, with 9 bases lining up with TRBD1. V lost 5 bases to trimming and J lost 7 bases; unmatched junction nucleotides: 5. This CDR3 region has 13 residues. Germline CDR1 MNHEY, CDR2 SVGAGI. The CDR3: CASSPDRGIGYTF. The CDR3 DNA sequence: TGTGCCAGCAGTCCTGACAGGGGGATTGGCTACACCTTC.

This chain joins TRBV18 and TRBJ2-1; 14 positions match TRBD2. V was pared by 0 bases and J by 5 bases, with 3 bases of the junction left unmatched. In germline, CDR1 is KGHSH, CDR2 LQKENI. The CDR3 spans 17 residues. As DNA, the CDR3 is TGTGCCAGCTCACCACCCTCGGGACTAGCGGGGGACAATGAGCAGTTCTTC. Translated, it gives CASSPPSGLAGDNEQFF.

CDR3 sequence: CASSLRSGEDGYTF. CDR3 bases: TGCGCCAGCAGCTTGCGGTCGGGGGAGGATGGCTACACCTTC. V gene TRBV5-1 combines with J gene TRBJ1-2; TRBD1 might be the D (5 bases). The germline V gene encodes CDR1 SGHRS and CDR2 YFSETQ. V dropped 1 base and J dropped 6 bases, with 13 bases sitting between them. This CDR3 contains 14 residues.

This chain uses TRBV7-9 with TRBJ1-1; D perhaps matches TRBD1 (6 bases). Per the germline V gene, CDR1 is SEHNR and CDR2 is FQNEAQ (reference sequence). CDR3 length: 18 amino acids. Trimming took 4 bases from V and 1 from J, leaving 22 bases between them. The CDR3 here is CASSWPSDRLEGNTEAFF. The CDR3 DNA sequence: TGTGCCAGCAGCTGGCCCTCCGACAGGCTAGAGGGGAACACTGAAGCTTTCTTT.

The chain links TRBV7-3 to TRBJ2-3, with a weak D call TRBD2 (5 bases). Germline V lookup: CDR1 SGHTA, CDR2 FQGTGA. With 0 bases removed from V and 6 bases from J, the gap between germline ends came to 13 bases. This CDR3 is built from 15 residues. The CDR3 spells CASSLTPSPGDTQYF. CDR3 DNA: TGTGCCAGCAGCTTAACTCCTAGCCCCGGGGATACGCAGTATTTT.

The gene calls are TRBV7-6 and TRBJ2-6; tentatively, D is TRBD1 (6 bases). Deletions cut 1 base from V and 0 bases from J, with 7 bases between. Germline V CDR1 and CDR2: SGHVS, FNYEAQ. The CDR3 runs 16 residues. The CDR3 loop reads CASSLVDSSGANVLTF. Written as DNA, the CDR3 is TGTGCCAGCAGCTTAGTGGACAGCTCTGGGGCCAACGTCCTGACTTTC.

V gene TRBV7-9 combines with J gene TRBJ1-1; 8 nucleotides align to TRBD1. Germline values: CDR1 SEHNR, CDR2 FQNEAQ (reference sequence). Losses at the gene ends were 9 bases for V and 2 bases for J; bases not matched to a gene: 8. CDR3 length equals 14 residues. CDR3: CARPLTGGNTEAFF. CDR3 DNA: TGTGCCAGACCCTTAACAGGGGGAAACACTGAAGCTTTCTTT.

This clone was counted a few times. This chain links TRBV6-1 with TRBJ2-7; 13 nucleotides agree with TRBD2. This CDR3 has 15 residues. Unmatched junction bases numbered 1, after V lost 4 bases and J lost 1 base. Germline CDR1 MNHNS, CDR2 SASEGT. The CDR3 DNA reads TGTGCCAGCAGTGGGACTAGCGGGGGTTCCTACGAGCAGTACTTC. Protein sequence: CASSGTSGGSYEQYF.

The genes are TRBV18 and TRBJ2-7; 10 bases line up with TRBD1. CDR1 and CDR2 (germline): KGHSH, LQKENI. The CDR3 runs to 16 residues. J was trimmed by 7 bases and V by 4 bases; bases with no gene match: 13. CDR3 sequence (DNA): TGTGCCAGCTCACAAAACCGGGACAGGGGTCCGCGGGAGCAGTACTTC. Protein product: CASSQNRDRGPREQYF.

This rearrangement joins TRBV7-9 to TRBJ2-2; tentatively, D is TRBD1 (5 bases). From germline, CDR1 is SEHNR and CDR2 FQNEAQ (reference sequence). The germline V and J ends were trimmed by 3 bases and 6 bases, with 14 bases remaining between them. CDR3 length: 15 residues. The CDR3 protein is CASSFGTQGSGELFF. The CDR3 DNA reads TGTGCCAGCAGCTTTGGTACCCAGGGATCCGGGGAGCTGTTTTTT.

The chain recombines TRBV5-1 with TRBJ2-5, with D maybe TRBD1 (5 bases). V dropped 0 bases and J dropped 2 bases, with 8 bases sitting between them. Germline loops: CDR1 SGHRS, CDR2 YFSETQ. The CDR3 covers 14 residues. The CDR3 DNA is TGCGCCAGCAGCTTGGGACAGCAACAAGAGACCCAGTACTTC. Residues: CASSLGQQQETQYF.